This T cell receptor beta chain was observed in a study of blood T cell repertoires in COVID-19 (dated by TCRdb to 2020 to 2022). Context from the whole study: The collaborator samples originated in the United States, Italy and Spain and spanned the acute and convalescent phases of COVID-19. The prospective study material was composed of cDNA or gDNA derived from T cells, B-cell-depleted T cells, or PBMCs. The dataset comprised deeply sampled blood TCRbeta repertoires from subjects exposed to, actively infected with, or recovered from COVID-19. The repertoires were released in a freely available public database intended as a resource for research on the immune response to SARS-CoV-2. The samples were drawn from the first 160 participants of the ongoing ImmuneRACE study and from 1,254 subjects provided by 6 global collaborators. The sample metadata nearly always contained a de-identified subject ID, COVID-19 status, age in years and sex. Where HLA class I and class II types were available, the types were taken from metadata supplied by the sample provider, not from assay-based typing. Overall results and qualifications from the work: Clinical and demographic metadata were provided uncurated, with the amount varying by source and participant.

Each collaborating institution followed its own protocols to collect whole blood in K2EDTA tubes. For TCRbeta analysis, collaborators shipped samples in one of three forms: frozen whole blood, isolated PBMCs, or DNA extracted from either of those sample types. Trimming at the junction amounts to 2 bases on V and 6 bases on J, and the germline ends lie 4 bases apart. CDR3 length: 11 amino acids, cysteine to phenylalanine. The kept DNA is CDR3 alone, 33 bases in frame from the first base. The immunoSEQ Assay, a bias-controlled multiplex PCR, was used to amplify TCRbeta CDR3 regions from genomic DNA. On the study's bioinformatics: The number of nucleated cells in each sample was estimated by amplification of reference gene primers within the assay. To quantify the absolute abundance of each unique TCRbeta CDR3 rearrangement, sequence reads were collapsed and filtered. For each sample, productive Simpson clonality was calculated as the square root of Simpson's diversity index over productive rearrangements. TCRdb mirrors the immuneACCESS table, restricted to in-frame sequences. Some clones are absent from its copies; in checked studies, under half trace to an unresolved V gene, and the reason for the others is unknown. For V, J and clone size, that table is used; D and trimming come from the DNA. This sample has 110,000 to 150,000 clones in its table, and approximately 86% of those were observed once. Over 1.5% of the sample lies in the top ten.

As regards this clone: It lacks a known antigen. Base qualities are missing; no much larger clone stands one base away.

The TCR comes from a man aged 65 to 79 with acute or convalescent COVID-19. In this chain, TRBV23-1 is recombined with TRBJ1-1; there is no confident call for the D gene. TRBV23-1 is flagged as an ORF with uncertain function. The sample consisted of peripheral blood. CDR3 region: CASSQGPEAFF. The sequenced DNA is TGCGCCAGCAGTCAAGGGCCTGAAGCTTTCTTT.